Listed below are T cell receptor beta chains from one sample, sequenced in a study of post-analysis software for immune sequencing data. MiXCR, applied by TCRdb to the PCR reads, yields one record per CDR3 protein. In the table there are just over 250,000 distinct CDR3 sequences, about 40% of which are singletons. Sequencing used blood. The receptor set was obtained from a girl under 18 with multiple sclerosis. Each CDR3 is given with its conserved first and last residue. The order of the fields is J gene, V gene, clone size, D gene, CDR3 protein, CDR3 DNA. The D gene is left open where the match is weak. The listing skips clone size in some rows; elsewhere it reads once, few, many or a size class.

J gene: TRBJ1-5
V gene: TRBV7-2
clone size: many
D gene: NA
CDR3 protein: CASSLAGRGDQPQHF
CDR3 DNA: TGTGCCAGCAGCTTAGCCGGCAGGGGTGATCAGCCCCAGCATTTT

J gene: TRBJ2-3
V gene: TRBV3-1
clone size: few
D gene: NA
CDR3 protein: CASSQDFGTVSTDTQYF
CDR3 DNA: TGTGCCAGCAGCCAAGATTTCGGGACGGTCAGCACAGATACGCAGTATTTT

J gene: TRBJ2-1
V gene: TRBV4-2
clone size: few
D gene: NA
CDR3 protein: CASSQALTEQFF
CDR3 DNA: TGTGCCAGCAGCCAAGCCCTCACTGAGCAGTTCTTC

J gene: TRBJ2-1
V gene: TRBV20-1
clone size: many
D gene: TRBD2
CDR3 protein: CSAKEFTSGIEQFF
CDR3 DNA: TGCAGTGCTAAGGAGTTTACTAGCGGAATTGAGCAGTTCTTC

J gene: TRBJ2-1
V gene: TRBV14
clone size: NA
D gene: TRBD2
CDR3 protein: CASSHDSLAGDNEQFF
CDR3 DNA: TGTGCCAGCAGCCATGATTCACTAGCGGGAGATAATGAGCAGTTCTTC

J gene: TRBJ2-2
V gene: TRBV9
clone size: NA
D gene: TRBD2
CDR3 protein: CASSVGREETGELFF
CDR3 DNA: TGTGCCAGCAGCGTAGGGCGGGAGGAGACCGGGGAGCTGTTTTTT

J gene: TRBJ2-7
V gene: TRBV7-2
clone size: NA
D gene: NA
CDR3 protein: CASRAASGTEYEQYF
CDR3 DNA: TGTGCCAGCAGGGCAGCATCAGGGACGGAGTACGAGCAGTACTTC

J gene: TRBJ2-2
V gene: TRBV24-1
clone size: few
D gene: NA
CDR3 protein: CATSAGYHGGELFF
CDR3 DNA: TGTGCCACCAGTGCAGGGTACCATGGCGGGGAGCTGTTTTTT

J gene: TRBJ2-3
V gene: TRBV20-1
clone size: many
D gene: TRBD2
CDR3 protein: CSARAQREPTDTQYF
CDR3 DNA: TGCAGTGCTAGAGCCCAGCGGGAACCCACAGATACGCAGTATTTT

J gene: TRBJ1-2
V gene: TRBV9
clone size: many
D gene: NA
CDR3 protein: CASSARPETSYGYTF
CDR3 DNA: TGTGCCAGCAGCGCCCGCCCTGAGACGAGCTATGGCTACACCTTC

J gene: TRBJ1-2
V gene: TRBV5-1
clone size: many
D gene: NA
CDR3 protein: CASRETDYGYTF
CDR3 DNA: TGCGCCAGCAGAGAGACAGACTATGGCTACACCTTC

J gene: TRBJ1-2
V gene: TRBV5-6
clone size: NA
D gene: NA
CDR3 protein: CASSTQVYGYTF
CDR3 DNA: TGTGCCAGCAGCACACAGGTTTATGGCTACACCTTC

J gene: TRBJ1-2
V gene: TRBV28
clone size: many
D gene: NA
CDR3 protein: CASSLFQENYGYTF
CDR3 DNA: TGTGCCAGCAGTTTATTCCAGGAGAACTATGGCTACACCTTC

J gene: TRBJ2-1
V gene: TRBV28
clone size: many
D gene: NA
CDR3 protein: CASSFPGLRDKNEQFF
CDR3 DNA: TGTGCCAGCAGTTTCCCGGGGTTGCGGGATAAAAATGAGCAGTTCTTC

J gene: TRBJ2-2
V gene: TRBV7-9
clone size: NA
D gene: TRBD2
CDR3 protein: CASSLTGTSYGELFF
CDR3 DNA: TGTGCCAGCAGCTTAACTGGGACTAGCTATGGGGAGCTGTTTTTT

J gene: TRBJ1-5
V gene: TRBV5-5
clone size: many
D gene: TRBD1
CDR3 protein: CASSLRIQGHPQHF
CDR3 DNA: TGTGCCAGCAGCTTGCGCATACAGGGGCACCCCCAGCATTTT

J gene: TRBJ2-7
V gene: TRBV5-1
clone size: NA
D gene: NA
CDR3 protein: CASSLGPGGPYEQYF
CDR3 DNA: TGCGCCAGCAGCTTGGGGCCAGGTGGTCCCTACGAGCAGTACTTC

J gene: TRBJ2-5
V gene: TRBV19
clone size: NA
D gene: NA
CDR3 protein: CASSTGDPRETQYF
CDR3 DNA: TGTGCCAGTAGTACAGGGGACCCACGAGAGACCCAGTACTTC

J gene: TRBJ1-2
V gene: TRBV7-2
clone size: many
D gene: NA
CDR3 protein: CSSSLKGSYGYTF
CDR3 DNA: TGTTCCAGCAGCTTAAAAGGCAGCTATGGCTACACCTTC

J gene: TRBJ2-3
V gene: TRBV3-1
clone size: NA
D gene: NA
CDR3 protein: CASSQVQQSPAGTNTQYF
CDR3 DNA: TGCGCCAGCAGCCAAGTCCAACAGTCCCCTGCGGGCACAAATACGCAGTATTTT

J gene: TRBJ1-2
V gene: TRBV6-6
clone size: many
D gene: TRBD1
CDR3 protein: CASSQDRGIWFEGYTF
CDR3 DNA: TGTGCCAGCAGCCAAGACAGGGGTATTTGGTTCGAGGGCTACACCTTC

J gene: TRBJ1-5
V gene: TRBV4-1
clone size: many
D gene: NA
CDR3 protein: CASSRGPNQPQHF
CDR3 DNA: TGCGCCAGCAGCCGAGGTCCCAATCAGCCCCAGCATTTT

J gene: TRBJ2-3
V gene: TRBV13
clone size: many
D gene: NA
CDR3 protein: CASSLAKDTQYF
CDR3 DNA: TGTGCCAGCAGCTTAGCCAAGGATACGCAGTATTTT

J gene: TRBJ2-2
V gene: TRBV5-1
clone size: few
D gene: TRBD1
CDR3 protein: CASSRTGEPNTGELFF
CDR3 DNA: TGCGCCAGCAGCCGGACAGGAGAACCGAACACCGGGGAGCTGTTTTTT

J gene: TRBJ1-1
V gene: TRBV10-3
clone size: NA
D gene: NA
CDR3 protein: CAISESGDGTSEAFF
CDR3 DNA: TGTGCCATCAGTGAGTCCGGGGACGGCACGTCTGAAGCTTTCTTT

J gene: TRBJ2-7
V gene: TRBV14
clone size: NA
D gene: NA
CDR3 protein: CASSQDLYTYEQYF
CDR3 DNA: TGTGCCAGCAGCCAAGATCTATACACCTACGAGCAGTACTTC

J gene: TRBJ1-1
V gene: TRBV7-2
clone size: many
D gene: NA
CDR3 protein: CASSLDVTNTEAFF
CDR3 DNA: TGTGCCAGCAGCTTAGACGTAACGAACACTGAAGCTTTCTTT

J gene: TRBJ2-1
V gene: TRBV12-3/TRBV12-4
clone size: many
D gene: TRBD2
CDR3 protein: CASSSASGSSYNEQFF
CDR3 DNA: TGTGCCAGCAGCTCCGCTAGCGGGAGCTCCTACAATGAGCAGTTCTTC

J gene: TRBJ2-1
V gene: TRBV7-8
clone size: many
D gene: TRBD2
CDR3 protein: CASSPSTSGYYNEQFF
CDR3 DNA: TGTGCCAGCAGCCCCTCGACTAGCGGCTACTACAATGAGCAGTTCTTC

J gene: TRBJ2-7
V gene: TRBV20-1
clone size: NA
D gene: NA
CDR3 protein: CSAPQLGAYEQYF
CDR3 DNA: TGCAGTGCCCCCCAATTGGGTGCGTACGAGCAGTACTTC

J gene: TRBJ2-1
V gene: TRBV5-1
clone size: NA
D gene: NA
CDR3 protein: CASSLGRGLNEQFF
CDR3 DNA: TGCGCCAGCAGCTTGGGCAGGGGTCTGAATGAGCAGTTCTTC

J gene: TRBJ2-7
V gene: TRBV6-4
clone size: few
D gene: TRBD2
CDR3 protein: CASSPTSGTYNEQYF
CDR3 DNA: TGTGCCAGCAGTCCGACTAGCGGGACCTACAATGAGCAGTACTTC

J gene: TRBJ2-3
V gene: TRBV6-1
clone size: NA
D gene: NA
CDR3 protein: CASSYGPRGADTQYF
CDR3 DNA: TGTGCCAGCAGTTATGGGCCCCGCGGGGCAGATACGCAGTATTTT